The TCR beta chain described here comes from a study of human thymus T cells. Whole-study findings and limits: Related research found strongly overlapping thymic repertoires in unrelated individuals.

Thymus was obtained from resections taken during corrective heart surgery. A word on this clone: Its matching antigen is unknown.

Germline V gene lookup returns CDR1 WSHSY and CDR2 SAAADI. Trimming stripped 3 bases from V and 0 bases from J, with 6 bases between. The CDR3 totals 13 residues. Sequencing used immunoSEQ multiplex PCR; TCRdb keeps in-frame clones, though not all of them. The repertoire holds about 78,000 clones, 90% to 97% seen once, with 0.025% to 0.035% in the top ten. The V gene is TRBV10-2, the J gene TRBJ2-7, with D tentatively TRBD1 (5 bases). The sample consisted of thymus tissue. The TCR was taken from a boy less than two years old with a congenital heart defect but otherwise immunologically healthy. The CDR3 DNA is TGCGCCAGCAGTGAAGGGGTCTCCTACGAGCAGTACTTC. Amino acid sequence: CASSEGVSYEQYF.